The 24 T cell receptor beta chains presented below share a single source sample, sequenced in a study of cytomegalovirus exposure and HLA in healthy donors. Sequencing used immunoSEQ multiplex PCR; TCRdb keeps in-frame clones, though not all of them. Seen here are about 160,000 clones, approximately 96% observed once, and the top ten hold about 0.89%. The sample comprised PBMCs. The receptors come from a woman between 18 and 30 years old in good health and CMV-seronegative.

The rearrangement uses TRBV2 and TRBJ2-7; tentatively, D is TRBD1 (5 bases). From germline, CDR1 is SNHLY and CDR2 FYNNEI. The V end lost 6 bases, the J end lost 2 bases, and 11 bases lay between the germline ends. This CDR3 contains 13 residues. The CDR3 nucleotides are TGTGCCAGCAGCTACAGGAGAACCTACGAGCAGTACTTC. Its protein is CASSYRRTYEQYF.

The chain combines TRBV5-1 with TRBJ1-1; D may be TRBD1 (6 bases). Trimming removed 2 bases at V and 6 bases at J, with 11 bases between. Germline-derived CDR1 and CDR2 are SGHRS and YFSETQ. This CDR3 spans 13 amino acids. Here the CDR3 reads CASSFQGIAEAFF. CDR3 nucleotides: TGCGCCAGCAGCTTCCAGGGGATCGCTGAAGCTTTCTTT.

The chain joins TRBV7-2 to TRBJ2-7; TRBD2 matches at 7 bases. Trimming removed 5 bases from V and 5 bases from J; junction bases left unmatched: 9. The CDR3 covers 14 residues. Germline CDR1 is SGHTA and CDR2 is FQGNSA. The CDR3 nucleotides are TGTGCCAGCAGCAACTATCTTGGGGGGGACGAGCAGTACTTC. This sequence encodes CASSNYLGGDEQYF.

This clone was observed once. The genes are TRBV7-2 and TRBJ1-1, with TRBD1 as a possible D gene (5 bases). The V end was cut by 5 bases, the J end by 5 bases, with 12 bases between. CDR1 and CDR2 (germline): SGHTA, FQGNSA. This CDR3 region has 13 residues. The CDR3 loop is CASSRPQGTEAFF. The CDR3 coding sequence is TGTGCCAGCAGCCGCCCTCAGGGTACTGAAGCTTTCTTT.

This CDR3 is CASSGGLAGVTDTQYF. The CDR3 coding sequence is TGTGCCAGCAGCGGGGGACTAGCGGGGGTCACAGATACGCAGTATTTT. V and J are TRBV5-4 and TRBJ2-3, with 14 bases matching TRBD2. V dropped 4 bases and J dropped 2; count of bases not matched to a gene: 3. This CDR3 comprises 16 residues. The germline V gene has CDR1 SGHNT and CDR2 YYREEE (reference sequence).

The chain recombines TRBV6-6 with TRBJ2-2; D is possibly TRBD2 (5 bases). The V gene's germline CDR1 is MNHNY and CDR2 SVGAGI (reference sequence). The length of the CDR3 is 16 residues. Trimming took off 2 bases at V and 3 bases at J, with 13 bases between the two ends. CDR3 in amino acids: CASSYTDYGDTGELFF. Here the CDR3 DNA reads TGTGCCAGCAGTTACACCGACTATGGCGACACCGGGGAGCTGTTTTTT.

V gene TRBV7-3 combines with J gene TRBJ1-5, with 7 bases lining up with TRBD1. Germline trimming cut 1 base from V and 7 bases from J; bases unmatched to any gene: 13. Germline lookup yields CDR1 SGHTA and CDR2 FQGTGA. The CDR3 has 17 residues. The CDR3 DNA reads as TGTGCCAGCAGCTTAAGGTCCGGGACAGATGTCCCCCAGCCCCAGCATTTT. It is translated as CASSLRSGTDVPQPQHF. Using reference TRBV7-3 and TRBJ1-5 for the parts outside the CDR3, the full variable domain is GAGVSQTPSNKVTEKGKYVELRCDPISGHTALYWYRQSLGQGPEFLIYFQGTGAADDSGLPNDRFFAVRPEGSVSTLKIQRTERGDSAVYLCASSLRSGTDVPQPQHFGDGTRLSIL.

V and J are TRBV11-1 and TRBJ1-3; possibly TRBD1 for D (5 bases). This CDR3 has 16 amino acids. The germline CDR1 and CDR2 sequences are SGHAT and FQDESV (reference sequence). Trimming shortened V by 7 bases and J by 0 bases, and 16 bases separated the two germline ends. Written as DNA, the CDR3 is TGTGCCAGCAACCTTGGGGCCTTTCTCTCTGGAAACACCATATATTTT. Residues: CASNLGAFLSGNTIYF.

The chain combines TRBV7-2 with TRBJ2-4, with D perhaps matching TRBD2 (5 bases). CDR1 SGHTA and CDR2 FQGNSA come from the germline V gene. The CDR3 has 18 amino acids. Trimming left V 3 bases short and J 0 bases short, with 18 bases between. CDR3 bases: TGTGCCAGCAGCTTCTCAGCGGAGGCTAACCTAGCCAAAAACATTCAGTACTTC. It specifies CASSFSAEANLAKNIQYF.

CDR3 sequence (DNA): TGTGCCAGTAGTAGGAGCGACACCGGGGAGCTGTTTTTT. Its protein is CASSRSDTGELFF. This sequence joins TRBV19 and TRBJ2-2; D is undetermined. V was clipped by 4 bases and J by 3 bases, with 6 bases between them. The CDR3 loop spans 13 amino acids. Germline V CDR1 and CDR2: LNHDA, SQIVND (reference sequence).

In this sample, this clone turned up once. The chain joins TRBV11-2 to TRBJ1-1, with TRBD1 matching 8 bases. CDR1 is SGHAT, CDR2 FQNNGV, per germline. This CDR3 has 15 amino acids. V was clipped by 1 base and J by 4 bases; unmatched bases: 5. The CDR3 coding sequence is TGTGCCAGCAGCTTAGCGAGGACAGGGTCCACTGAAGCTTTCTTT. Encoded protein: CASSLARTGSTEAFF.

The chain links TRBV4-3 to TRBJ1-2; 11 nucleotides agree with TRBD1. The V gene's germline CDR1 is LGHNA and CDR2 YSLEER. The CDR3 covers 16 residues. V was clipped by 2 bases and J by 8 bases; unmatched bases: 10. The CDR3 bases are TGCGCCAGCAGCCAAACTCCGGGACAGGGGGTCTTGGGCTACACCTTC. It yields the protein CASSQTPGQGVLGYTF.

The CDR3 sequence is CASSYSRQGLEKLFF. The CDR3 coding sequence is TGTGCCAGCAGTTACTCTCGGCAGGGACTTGAAAAACTGTTTTTT. The gene calls are TRBV6-5 and TRBJ1-4, with D maybe TRBD1 (5 bases). The ends were cut back, 0 bases at V and 7 bases at J, with 12 bases in the middle. Germline CDR1 MNHEY, CDR2 SVGAGI. The CDR3 totals 15 residues.

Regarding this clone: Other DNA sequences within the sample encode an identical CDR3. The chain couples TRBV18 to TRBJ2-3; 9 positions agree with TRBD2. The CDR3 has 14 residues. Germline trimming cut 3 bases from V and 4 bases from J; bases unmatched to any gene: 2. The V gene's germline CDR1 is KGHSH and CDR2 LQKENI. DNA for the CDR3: TGTGCCAGCTCACCGGGACTAGCCTCAGATACGCAGTATTTT. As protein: CASSPGLASDTQYF.

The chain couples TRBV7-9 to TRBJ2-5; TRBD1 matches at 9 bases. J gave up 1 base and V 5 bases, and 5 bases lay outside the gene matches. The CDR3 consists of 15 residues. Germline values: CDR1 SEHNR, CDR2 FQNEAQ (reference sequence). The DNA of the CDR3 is TGTGCCAGCAGCCCACTGACAGGGGGCCAAGAGACCCAGTACTTC. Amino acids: CASSPLTGGQETQYF.

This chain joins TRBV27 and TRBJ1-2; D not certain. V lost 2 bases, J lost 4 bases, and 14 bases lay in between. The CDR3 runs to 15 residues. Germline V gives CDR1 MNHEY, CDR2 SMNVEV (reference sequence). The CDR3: CASSLMRGNFYGYTF. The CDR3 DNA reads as TGTGCCAGCAGTTTAATGCGGGGTAATTTCTATGGCTACACCTTC.

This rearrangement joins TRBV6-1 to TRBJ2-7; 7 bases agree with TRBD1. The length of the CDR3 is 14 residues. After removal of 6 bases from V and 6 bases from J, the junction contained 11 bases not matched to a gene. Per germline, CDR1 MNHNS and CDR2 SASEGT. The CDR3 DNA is TGTGCCAGCAGGACGACAGGGATCAGTCTCGAGCAGTACTTC. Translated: CASRTTGISLEQYF.

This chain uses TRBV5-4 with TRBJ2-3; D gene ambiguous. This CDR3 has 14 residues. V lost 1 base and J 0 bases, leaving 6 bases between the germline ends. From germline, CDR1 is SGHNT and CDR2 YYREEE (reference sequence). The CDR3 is CASSLRVSTDTQYF. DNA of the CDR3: TGTGCCAGCAGCTTGCGGGTGAGCACAGATACGCAGTATTTT.

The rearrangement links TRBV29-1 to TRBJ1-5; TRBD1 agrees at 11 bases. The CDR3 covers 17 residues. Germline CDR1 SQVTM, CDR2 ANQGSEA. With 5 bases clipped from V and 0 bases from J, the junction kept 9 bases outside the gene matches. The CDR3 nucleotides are TGCAGCGTTCGAACCGGGACAGGGGGATATAGCAATCAGCCCCAGCATTTT. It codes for CSVRTGTGGYSNQPQHF.

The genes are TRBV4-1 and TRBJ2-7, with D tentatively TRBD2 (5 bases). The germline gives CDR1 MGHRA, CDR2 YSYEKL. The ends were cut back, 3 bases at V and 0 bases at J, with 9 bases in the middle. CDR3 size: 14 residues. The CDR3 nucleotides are TGCGCCAGCAGCCATACTAGTGACTCCTACGAGCAGTACTTC. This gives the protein CASSHTSDSYEQYF.

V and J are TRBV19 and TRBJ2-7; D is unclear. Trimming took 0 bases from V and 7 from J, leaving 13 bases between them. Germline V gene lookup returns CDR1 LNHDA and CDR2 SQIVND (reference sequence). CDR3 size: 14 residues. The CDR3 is CASSIDRSKREQYF. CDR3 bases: TGTGCCAGTAGTATAGACAGGTCGAAGAGAGAGCAGTACTTC.

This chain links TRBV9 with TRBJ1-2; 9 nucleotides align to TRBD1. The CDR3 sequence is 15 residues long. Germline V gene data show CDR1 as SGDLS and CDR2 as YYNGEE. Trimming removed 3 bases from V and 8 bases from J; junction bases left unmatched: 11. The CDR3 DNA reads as TGTGCCAGCAGCGCCACGACAGGGGGTGAAGGGGGCTACACCTTC. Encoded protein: CASSATTGGEGGYTF.

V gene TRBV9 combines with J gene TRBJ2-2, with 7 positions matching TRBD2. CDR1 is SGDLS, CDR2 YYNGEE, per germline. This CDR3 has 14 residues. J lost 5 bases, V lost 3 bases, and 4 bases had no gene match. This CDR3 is CASSAPGGTGELFF. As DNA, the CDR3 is TGTGCCAGCAGCGCCCCCGGGGGGACCGGGGAGCTGTTTTTT. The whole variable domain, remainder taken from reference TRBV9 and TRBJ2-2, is DSGVTQTPKHLITATGQRVTLRCSPRSGDLSVYWYQQSLDQGLQFLIQYYNGEERAKGNILERFSAQQFPDLHSELNLSSLELGDSALYFCASSAPGGTGELFFGEGSRLTVL.

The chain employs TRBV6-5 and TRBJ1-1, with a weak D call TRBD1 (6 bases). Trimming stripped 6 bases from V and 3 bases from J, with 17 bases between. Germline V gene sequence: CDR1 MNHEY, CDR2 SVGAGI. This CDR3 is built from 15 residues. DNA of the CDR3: TGTGCCAGCAGACCCGAGGGGGGGATAGACACTGAAGCTTTCTTT. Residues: CASRPEGGIDTEAFF.